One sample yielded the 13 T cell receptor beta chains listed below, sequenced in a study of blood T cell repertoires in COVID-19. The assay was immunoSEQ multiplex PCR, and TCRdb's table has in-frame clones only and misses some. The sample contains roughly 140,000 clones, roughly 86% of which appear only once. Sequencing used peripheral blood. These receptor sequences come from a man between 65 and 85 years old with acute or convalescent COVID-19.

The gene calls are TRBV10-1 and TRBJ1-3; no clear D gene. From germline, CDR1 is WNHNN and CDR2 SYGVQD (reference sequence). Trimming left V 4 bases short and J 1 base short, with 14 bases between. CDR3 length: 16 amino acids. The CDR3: CASSGTRADSGNTIYF. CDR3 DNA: TGCGCCAGCAGTGGAACTAGGGCGGATTCTGGAAACACCATATATTTT.

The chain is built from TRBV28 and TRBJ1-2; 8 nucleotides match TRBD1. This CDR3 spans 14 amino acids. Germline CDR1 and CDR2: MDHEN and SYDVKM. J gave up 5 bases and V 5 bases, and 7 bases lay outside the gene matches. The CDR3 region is CASSLRQGSYGYTF. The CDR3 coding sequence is TGTGCCAGCAGTCTACGACAGGGGTCATATGGCTACACCTTC.

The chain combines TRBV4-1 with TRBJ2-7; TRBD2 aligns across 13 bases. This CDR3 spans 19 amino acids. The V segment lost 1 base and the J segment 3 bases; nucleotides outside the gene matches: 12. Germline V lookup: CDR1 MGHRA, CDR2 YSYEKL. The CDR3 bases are TGCGCCAGCAGCCAAGTCCCTTCCGGGACTAGCGGGATCTTCTACGAGCAGTACTTC. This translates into CASSQVPSGTSGIFYEQYF.

CDR3 in DNA: TGTGCCAGCACCCCCCCGGGGGGAGTTGAGCAGTTCTTC. Encoded protein: CASTPPGGVEQFF. The chain carries TRBV6-5 and TRBJ2-1; 7 bases are a match to TRBD2. The CDR3 contains 13 residues. Per the germline V gene, CDR1 is MNHEY and CDR2 is SVGAGI. Germline trimming cut 7 bases from V and 9 bases from J; bases unmatched to any gene: 9.

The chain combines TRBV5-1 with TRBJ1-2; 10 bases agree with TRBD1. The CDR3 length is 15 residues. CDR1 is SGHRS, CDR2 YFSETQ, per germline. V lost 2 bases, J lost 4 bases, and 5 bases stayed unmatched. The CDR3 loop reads CASSFGTGDAYGYTF. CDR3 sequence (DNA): TGCGCCAGCAGCTTTGGGACAGGGGATGCCTATGGCTACACCTTC.

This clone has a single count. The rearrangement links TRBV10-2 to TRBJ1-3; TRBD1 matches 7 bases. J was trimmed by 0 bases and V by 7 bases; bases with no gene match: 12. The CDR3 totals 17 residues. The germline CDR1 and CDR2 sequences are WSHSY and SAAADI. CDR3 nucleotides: TGCGCCAGCATTCCTGAAACGGGGACAGACTCTGGAAACACCATATATTTT. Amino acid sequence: CASIPETGTDSGNTIYF.

The CDR3 region is CASSLGDRDEQYF. The CDR3 DNA sequence: TGCGCCAGCAGCTTGGGGGACAGGGACGAGCAGTACTTC. The rearrangement uses TRBV5-1 and TRBJ2-7; 9 bases fit TRBD1. CDR1 and CDR2 from the germline V gene are SGHRS and YFSETQ. With 0 bases clipped from V and 5 bases from J, the junction kept 0 bases outside the gene matches. This CDR3 contains 13 residues.

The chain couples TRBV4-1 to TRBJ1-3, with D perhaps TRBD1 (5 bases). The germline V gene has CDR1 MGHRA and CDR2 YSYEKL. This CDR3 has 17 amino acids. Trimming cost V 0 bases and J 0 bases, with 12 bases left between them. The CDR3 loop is CASSQDRNRLSGNTIYF. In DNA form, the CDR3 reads TGCGCCAGCAGCCAAGATCGAAACAGGCTCTCTGGAAACACCATATATTTT.

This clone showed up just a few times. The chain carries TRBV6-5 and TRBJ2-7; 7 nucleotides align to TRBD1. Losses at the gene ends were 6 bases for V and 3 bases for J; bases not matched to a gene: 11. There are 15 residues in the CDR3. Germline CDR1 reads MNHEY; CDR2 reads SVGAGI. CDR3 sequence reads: CASSRGQPLVYEQYF. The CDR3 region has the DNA TGTGCCAGCAGCCGGGGACAGCCACTTGTCTACGAGCAGTACTTC.

This CDR3 is CASARRKTNTGELFF. The DNA of the CDR3 is TGTGCCAGCGCCCGGAGGAAAACGAACACCGGGGAGCTGTTTTTT. This chain links TRBV3-1 (or the pseudogene TRBV3-2) with TRBJ2-2, with TRBD2 as a possible D gene (5 bases). The CDR3 has 15 residues. V was shortened by 8 bases and J by 0 bases, with 13 bases between the two germline ends. The germline V gene has CDR1 LGHDT and CDR2 YNNKEL (reference sequence).

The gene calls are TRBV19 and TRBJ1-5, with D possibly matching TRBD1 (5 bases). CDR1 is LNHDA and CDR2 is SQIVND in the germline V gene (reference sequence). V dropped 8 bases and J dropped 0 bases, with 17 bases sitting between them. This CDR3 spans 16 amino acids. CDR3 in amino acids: CASGWGRGFSNQPQHF. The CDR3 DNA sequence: TGTGCCAGTGGATGGGGACGGGGGTTTAGCAATCAGCCCCAGCATTTT.

CDR3 sequence (DNA): TGTGCCAGCAGACTCGAGCAGGCCAGCTCCTACGAGCAGTACTTC. Its protein is CASRLEQASSYEQYF. The V call is TRBV7-7, the J call TRBJ2-7; unclear D gene. Trimming stripped 6 bases from V and 0 bases from J, with 15 bases between. Germline V gene lookup returns CDR1 SSHAT and CDR2 FNYEAQ (reference sequence). This CDR3 spans 15 amino acids.

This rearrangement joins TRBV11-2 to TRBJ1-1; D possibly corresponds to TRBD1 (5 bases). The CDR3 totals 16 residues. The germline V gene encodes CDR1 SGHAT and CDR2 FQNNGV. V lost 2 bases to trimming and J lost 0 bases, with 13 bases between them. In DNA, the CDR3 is TGTGCCAGCAGCTTAAGTTTCGCACAGGTGAACACTGAAGCTTTCTTT. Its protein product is CASSLSFAQVNTEAFF.